This T cell receptor beta chain was captured by sequencing in a study of T-cell reconstitution after alpha-beta-depleted transplantation in children. Study-wide points: By one year post-transplant, T-cell counts and diversity largely arose from T cells that were newly produced. Surviving recipient T cells and intrathymic progenitors accounted for some patients' high TCRbeta diversity at day 60.

Unique molecular identifiers were used to barcode this TCRbeta library. In TCRdb, the PCR reads were re-called with MiXCR into one record per CDR3 protein. This sample has 100,000 or so distinct CDR3 sequences, with roughly 15% found just once. This clonotype showed up just a few times. Its specificity is unknown. The material sequenced was PBMCs, mostly from graft donor cells, taken 180 days after TCRalphabeta/CD19-depleted stem cell transplant. This TCR came from a male patient between 2 and 15 years old who had a stem cell transplant for acute lymphoblastic leukemia, so the T cells may come from the graft donor.

The chain's CDR3 is CASRLWGQGAPKSYEQYF. CDR3 bases: TGTGCCAGCAGACTCTGGGGACAGGGGGCCCCAAAGTCCTACGAGCAGTACTTC. The rearrangement joins TRBV11-2 to TRBJ2-7; 12 bases match TRBD1. CDR3 length equals 18 residues. V shed 6 bases and J 1 base; nucleotides not matched to a gene: 13. CDR1 and CDR2 from the germline V gene are SGHAT and FQNNGV.